One sample yielded the 4 T cell receptor beta chains listed below, sequenced in a study of CD8+CD57+ T cells in acquired aplastic anemia listed by TCRdb under 2018. The sequencing machine was an Illumina HiSeq 2000. Genomic DNA served as template for TCR beta VDJ combination and CDR3 sequence profiling. The public reads were reprocessed in TCRdb via fastp at Q25 and MiXCR, keeping in-frame beta chains. Each entry is one CDR3 protein sequence, shown with its most common DNA and genes. This sample holds 250,000 to 300,000 distinct CDR3 sequences; around 60% were observed only once. The top ten clones comprise 7% to 9% of the sample. Source material: sorted CD4+, CD8+, or CD8+CD57+ T cells (not recorded which) from PBMCs. These receptors all come from a human donor with severe aplastic anemia or a healthy control (not recorded which).

This sequence joins TRBV19 and TRBJ2-5, with 7 bases identical to TRBD1. With 6 bases clipped from V and 1 base from J, the junction kept 8 bases outside the gene matches. Germline V gene data show CDR1 as LNHDA and CDR2 as SQIVND (reference sequence). The CDR3 is made up of 15 amino acids. CDR3 sequence (DNA): TGTGCCAGTAGAGAAGTGGGACAGATCCAAGAGACCCAGTACTTC. This codes for CASREVGQIQETQYF. The full variable domain, with the rest looked up from reference TRBV19 and TRBJ2-5, is DGGITQSPKYLFRKEGQNVTLSCEQNLNHDAMYWYRQDPGQGLRLIYYSQIVNDFQKGDIAEGYSVSREKKESFPLTVTSAQKNPTAFYLCASREVGQIQETQYFGPGTRLLVL.

This clonotype showed up just a few times. The chain joins TRBV29-1 to TRBJ1-1, with TRBD1 matching 10 bases. Looked up from germline, CDR1 is SQVTM and CDR2 is ANQGSEA. This CDR3 is 12 amino acids long. The V gene end was trimmed by 6 bases and the J gene end by 4 bases; junction bases not matched to a gene: 2. The CDR3 DNA sequence: TGCAGCGTGGGGACAGGGGCCACTGAAGCTTTCTTT. Protein product: CSVGTGATEAFF.

This clonotype is medium-sized. The chain recombines TRBV2 with TRBJ2-5; D is uncertain. The CDR3 has 15 residues. Germline CDR1 SNHLY, CDR2 FYNNEI. V lost 3 bases and J lost 5, with 16 bases in between. CDR3 sequence: CASSDPLETSETQYF. In nucleotides, the CDR3 is TGTGCCAGCAGTGATCCCCTAGAGACAAGTGAGACCCAGTACTTC.

J is TRBJ2-1 and V is TRBV24-1, with D possibly being TRBD1 (5 bases). The CDR3 is 15 residues long. CDR1 and CDR2 (germline): KGHDR, SFDVKD. V was clipped by 6 bases and J by 4 bases, with 15 bases between them. The CDR3 nucleotides are TGTGCCACCAGTTCCCCAGGGCAGGGATACAATGAGCAGTTCTTC. The encoded protein is CATSSPGQGYNEQFF.